Below, 12 T cell receptor beta chains from the same sample are listed, as sequenced in a study of T-cell reconstitution after alpha-beta-depleted transplantation in children. The library targeted TCRbeta and was prepared with unique molecular identifiers. Via MiXCR, TCRdb re-called the PCR reads, giving one row per CDR3 protein. The data show 250,000 to 400,000 distinct CDR3 sequences, with approximately 23% seen just once and approximately 11% held by the top ten. The material sequenced was PBMCs, mostly from graft donor cells, taken 180 days after TCRalphabeta/CD19-depleted stem cell transplant. The receptors shown here come from a male patient aged 10 to 17 who had a stem cell transplant for acute lymphoblastic leukemia, so the T cells may come from the graft donor.

In its sample, this clonotype was seen a few times. The chain uses TRBV9 and TRBJ1-5; perhaps TRBD1 as D (5 bases). Germline CDR1 and CDR2: SGDLS and YYNGEE. Trimming removed 0 bases from V and 7 bases from J, with 8 bases in between. This CDR3 has 13 residues. As DNA, the CDR3 is TGTGCCAGCAGCGTAGGGGGGGAACAGCCCCAGCATTTT. This sequence encodes CASSVGGEQPQHF.

A few counts support this clonotype. The chain couples TRBV12-3 or TRBV12-4 to TRBJ1-6, with 7 bases fitting TRBD1. This CDR3 contains 15 residues. With 6 bases clipped from V and 7 bases from J, the junction kept 9 bases outside the gene matches. Written as DNA, the CDR3 is TGTGCCAGCAGGGACGGGACAGTGAGGAATTCACCCCTCCACTTT. It translates to CASRDGTVRNSPLHF.

This clonotype was seen a few times. The gene calls are TRBV6-1 and TRBJ1-1, with D hard to call. V dropped 5 bases and J dropped 4 bases, with 14 bases sitting between them. CDR3 length equals 14 residues. The germline V gene has CDR1 MNHNS and CDR2 SASEGT. CDR3 protein: CASSPDHGSTEAFF. DNA of the CDR3: TGTGCCAGCAGTCCCGACCACGGGTCCACTGAAGCTTTCTTT.

The rearrangement links TRBV4-1 to TRBJ2-1; D is possibly TRBD1 (5 bases). The CDR3 consists of 17 residues. V was clipped by 1 base and J by 4 bases, with 17 bases between them. The germline V gene encodes CDR1 MGHRA and CDR2 YSYEKL. The CDR3 is CASSQGPDRQYYNEQFF. Here the CDR3 DNA reads TGCGCCAGCAGCCAAGGTCCGGATCGACAGTATTACAATGAGCAGTTCTTC.

The table lists this clonotype with a few counts. The rearrangement joins TRBV4-2 to TRBJ2-7; a weak D match, TRBD2 (6 bases). Trimming removed 1 base from V and 1 base from J, with 14 bases in between. The V gene's germline CDR1 is LGHNA and CDR2 YNFKEQ. This CDR3 comprises 16 residues. The CDR3 is CASSQVSGLGSYEQYF. DNA for the CDR3: TGTGCCAGCAGCCAAGTCAGCGGGTTGGGTTCCTACGAGCAGTACTTC.

For this clonotype: The junction and the germline gene differ at one end; a read error may be behind it. V is TRBV12-3 or TRBV12-4 and J is TRBJ2-1; D could derive from TRBD1 or TRBD2 (5 bases each). This CDR3 has 19 residues. The DNA for the CDR3 is TGTGCCAGCTGTTTCGTCCTTTGGTGGGGACGGAGCTCCTACAATGAGCAGTTCTTC. This codes for CASCFVLWWGRSSYNEQFF.

The genes are TRBV5-1 and TRBJ2-1; no definite D call. Trimming pared 1 base from V and 0 bases from J, leaving 8 bases between. The CDR3 contains 15 residues. Germline CDR1 reads SGHRS; CDR2 reads YFSETQ. In DNA, the CDR3 is TGCGCCAGCAGCTTGAGGGCGAGCTCCTACAATGAGCAGTTCTTC. Translated: CASSLRASSYNEQFF.

The chain joins TRBV7-9 to TRBJ2-5; 9 bases are shared with TRBD2. The CDR3 runs 15 residues. V gave up 5 bases and J gave up 13 bases; unmatched junction bases: 17. CDR1 SEHNR and CDR2 FQNEAQ come from the germline V gene (reference sequence). CDR3 DNA sequence: TGTGCCAGCAGCCTAACTAGCGGGCCGCTCACACTTCCGTACTTC. Protein: CASSLTSGPLTLPYF.

This clonotype occurred once. The CDR3 region has the DNA TGTGCCAGCTCACGGGGATCTATTAACATTCAGTACTTC. It encodes CASSRGSINIQYF. The chain has TRBV18 and TRBJ2-4; the D is unclear. The CDR3 is made up of 13 amino acids. The V end lost 4 bases, the J end lost 7 bases, and 11 bases lay between the germline ends. The germline CDR1 and CDR2 sequences are KGHSH and LQKENI.

The V gene is TRBV7-2, the J gene TRBJ2-7; tentative D call: TRBD2 (6 bases). The V gene's germline CDR1 is SGHTA and CDR2 FQGNSA. This CDR3 contains 14 residues. The germline V and J ends were trimmed by 5 bases and 5 bases, with 16 bases remaining between them. CDR3: CASSNRRGTDEQYF. The DNA of the CDR3 is TGTGCCAGCAGCAACAGGCGGGGTACGGACGAGCAGTACTTC.

This clonotype has more than one count but fewer than ten. Compared with germline, one end of the junction differs, possibly owing to a read error. This chain connects TRBV24-1 to TRBJ1-2, with TRBD1 matching 7 bases. This CDR3 comprises 13 residues. Germline CDR1 is KGHDR and CDR2 is SFDVKD. The CDR3 DNA sequence: TGTGCCACCGGTGACAGGGCGAACTATGGCTACACCTTC. It translates to CATGDRANYGYTF.

This clonotype was observed a few times. The chain uses TRBV5-1 and TRBJ1-1, with TRBD1 as a possible D gene (6 bases). The CDR3 has 13 residues. V dropped 9 bases and J dropped 5 bases, with 17 bases sitting between them. The germline V gene encodes CDR1 SGHRS and CDR2 YFSETQ. The CDR3: CATSSGVGTEAFF. The CDR3 DNA is TGCGCCACGTCTTCAGGGGTGGGGACTGAAGCTTTCTTT.